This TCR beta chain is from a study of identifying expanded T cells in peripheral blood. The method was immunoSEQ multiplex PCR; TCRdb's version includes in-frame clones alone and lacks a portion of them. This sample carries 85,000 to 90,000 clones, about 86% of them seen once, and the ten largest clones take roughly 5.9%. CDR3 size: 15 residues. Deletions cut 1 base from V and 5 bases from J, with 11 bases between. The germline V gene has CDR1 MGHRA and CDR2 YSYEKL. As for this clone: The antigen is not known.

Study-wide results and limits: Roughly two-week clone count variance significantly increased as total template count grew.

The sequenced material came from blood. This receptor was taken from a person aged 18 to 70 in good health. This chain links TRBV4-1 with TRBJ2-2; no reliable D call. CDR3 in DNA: TGCGCCAGCAGCCAAGGGGTGGGCTTTACCGGGGAGCTGTTTTTT. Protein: CASSQGVGFTGELFF.